This is a list of T cell receptor beta chains from one sample in a study of cytomegalovirus exposure and HLA in healthy donors. The table came from immunoSEQ multiplex PCR; TCRdb's copy has only in-frame clones and leaves some out. The sample has 150,000 or so clones, roughly four fifths seen once; the top ten hold 0.6% to 0.95%. Sequencing used PBMCs. The source is a female donor in good health and CMV-seronegative. CDR3s include the opening cysteine and the closing phenylalanine or tryptophan. A D gene is named only where the DNA matches it firmly. The size field is filled for only some rows; it gives once, few, many or a size class.

len	abundance	v_gene	d_gene	CDR3aa
11	-	TRBV20-1	-	CSAGGIYEQYF
14	-	TRBV7-2	TRBD1	CASSLERQGGTQYF
14	-	TRBV10-3	-	CAISQETGNTEAFF
15	-	TRBV27	TRBD1	CASSFQGTVYSPLHF
14	-	TRBV28	-	CASSSGGRTDTQYF
15	-	TRBV7-8	TRBD1	CASSSQGGAAYEQYF
12	few	TRBV29-1	-	CSVEPGWTEAFF
14	-	TRBV2	-	CASRITGTPLPQHF
14	-	TRBV27	TRBD1	CASSLRTGTAEQYF
14	once	TRBV6-5	-	CASSFQGRRSEQYF
13	-	TRBV11-3	-	CASSPKSEDTQYF
14	once	TRBV7-8	TRBD1	CASSLGGTGYGYTF
13	-	TRBV5-6	-	CASSLDRTYEQYF
15	once	TRBV4-3	TRBD1	CASSQGSTGKQPQHF
11	-	TRBV7-3	-	CAGSLMPLGYF
16	-	TRBV10-3	-	CAISEGWRGSTDTQYF
16	-	TRBV9	-	CASSVAAGGRTDTQYF
15	-	TRBV28	-	CASSLGLNGPDTQYF
14	once	TRBV19	TRBD1	CASSRDRAGNTIYF
12	-	TRBV5-6	-	CASSIPDSGYTF
16	few	TRBV5-1	TRBD2	CASSLAGTTNTGELFF
14	-	TRBV7-9	-	CASSLNGVRTEAFF
17	-	TRBV6-1	TRBD2	CASSEEGRLAGSYEQYF
18	-	TRBV23-1	TRBD1	CASSQSGTGGYSNQPQHF
15	-	TRBV5-1	-	CASSRDSPSIYGYTF
13	-	TRBV9	-	CASSPRGSTEAFF
15	-	TRBV2	TRBD2	CASDDSAGGRNEQFF
12	-	TRBV7-2	-	CASSVTGSEQYF
11	-	TRBV7-2	-	CASSRGGPQHF
13	-	TRBV7-9	-	CASSSGTHNEQFF
14	-	TRBV4-3	TRBD1	CASSLTGGSTEAFF
15	-	TRBV2	TRBD1	CASRKEGTGDEKLFF
16	-	TRBV6-5	-	CASSYVRTARTGELFF